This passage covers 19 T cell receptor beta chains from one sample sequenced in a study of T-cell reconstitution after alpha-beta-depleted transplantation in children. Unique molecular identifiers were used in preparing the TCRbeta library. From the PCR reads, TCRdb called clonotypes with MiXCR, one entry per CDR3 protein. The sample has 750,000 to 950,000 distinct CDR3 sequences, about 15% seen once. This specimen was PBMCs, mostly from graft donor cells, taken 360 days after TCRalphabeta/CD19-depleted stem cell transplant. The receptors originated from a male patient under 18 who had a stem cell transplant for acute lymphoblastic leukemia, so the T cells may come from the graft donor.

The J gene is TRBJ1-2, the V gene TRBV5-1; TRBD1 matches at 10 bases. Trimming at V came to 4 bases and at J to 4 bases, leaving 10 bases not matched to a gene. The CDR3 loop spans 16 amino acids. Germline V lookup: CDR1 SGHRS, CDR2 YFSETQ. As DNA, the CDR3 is TGCGCCAGCAGCACTTCACCGGGACAGGGGTTCTATGGCTACACCTTC. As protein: CASSTSPGQGFYGYTF.

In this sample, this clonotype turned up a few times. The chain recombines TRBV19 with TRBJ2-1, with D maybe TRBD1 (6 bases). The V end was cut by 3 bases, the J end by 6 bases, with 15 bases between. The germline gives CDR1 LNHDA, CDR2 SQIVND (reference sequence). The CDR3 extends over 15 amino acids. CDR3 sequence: CASSIGQPYVNEQFF. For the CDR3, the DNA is TGTGCCAGTAGTATTGGACAGCCCTATGTCAATGAGCAGTTCTTC.

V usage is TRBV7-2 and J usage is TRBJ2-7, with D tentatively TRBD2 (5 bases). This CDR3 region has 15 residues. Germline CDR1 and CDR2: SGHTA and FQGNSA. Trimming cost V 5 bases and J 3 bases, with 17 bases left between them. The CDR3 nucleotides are TGTGCCAGCAGCAAAGGGAGTAGCGTTAGCTACGAGCAGTACTTC. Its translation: CASSKGSSVSYEQYF.

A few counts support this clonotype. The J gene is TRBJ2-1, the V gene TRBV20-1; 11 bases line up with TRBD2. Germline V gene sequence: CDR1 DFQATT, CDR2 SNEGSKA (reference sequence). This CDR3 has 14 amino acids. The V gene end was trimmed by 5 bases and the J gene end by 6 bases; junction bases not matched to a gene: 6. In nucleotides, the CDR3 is TGCAGTGCTCCTAGCGGGGGGACCGTCAATGAGCAGTTCTTC. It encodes CSAPSGGTVNEQFF.

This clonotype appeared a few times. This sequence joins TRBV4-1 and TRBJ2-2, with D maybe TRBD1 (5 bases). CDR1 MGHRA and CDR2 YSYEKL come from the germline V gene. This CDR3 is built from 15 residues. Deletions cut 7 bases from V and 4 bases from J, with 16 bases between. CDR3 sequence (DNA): TGCGCCAGCAACCCGGGCCTTAGGGGCACCGGGGAGCTGTTTTTT. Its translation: CASNPGLRGTGELFF.

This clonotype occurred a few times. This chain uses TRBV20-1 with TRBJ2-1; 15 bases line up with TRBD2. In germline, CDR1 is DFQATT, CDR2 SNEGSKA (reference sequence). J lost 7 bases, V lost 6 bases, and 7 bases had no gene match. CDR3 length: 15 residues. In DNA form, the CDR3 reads TGCAGTGCAATCGGGACTAGCGGGAGGTGGAATGAGCAGTTCTTC. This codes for CSAIGTSGRWNEQFF.

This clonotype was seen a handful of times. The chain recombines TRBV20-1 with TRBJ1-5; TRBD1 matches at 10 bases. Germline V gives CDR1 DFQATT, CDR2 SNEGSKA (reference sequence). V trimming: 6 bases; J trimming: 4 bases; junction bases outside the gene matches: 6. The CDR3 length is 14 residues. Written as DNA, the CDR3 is TGCAGTGCACCGGGACAGGGGCCGAATCAGCCCCAGCATTTT. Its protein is CSAPGQGPNQPQHF.

Written as DNA, the CDR3 is TGTGCCAGCAGCCAGGCCAGGTTAACTAGCACAGATACGCAGTATTTT. Its translation is CASSQARLTSTDTQYF. The chain combines TRBV4-2 with TRBJ2-3; no firm D call. This CDR3 spans 16 amino acids. The V gene's germline CDR1 is LGHNA and CDR2 YNFKEQ. V was cut by 3 bases and J by 0 bases, with 13 bases left in between.

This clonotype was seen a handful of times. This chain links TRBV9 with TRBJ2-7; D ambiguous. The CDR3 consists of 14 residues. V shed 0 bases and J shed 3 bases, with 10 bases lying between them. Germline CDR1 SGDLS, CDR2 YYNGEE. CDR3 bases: TGTGCCAGCAGCGTAGAGGTCTATGACTACGAGCAGTACTTC. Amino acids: CASSVEVYDYEQYF.

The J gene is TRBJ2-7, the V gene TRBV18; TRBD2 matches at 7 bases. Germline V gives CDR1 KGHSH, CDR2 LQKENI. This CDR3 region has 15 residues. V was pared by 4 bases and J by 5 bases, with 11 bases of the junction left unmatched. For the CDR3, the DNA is TGTGCCAGCTCACTCCTTGGAGGGAGCGGGAACGAGCAGTACTTC. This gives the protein CASSLLGGSGNEQYF.

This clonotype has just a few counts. CDR3 nucleotide sequence: TGCGCCAGCAGCCAAGATGGGCAGCCCTACGAGCAGTACTTC. It codes for CASSQDGQPYEQYF. V gene TRBV4-1 combines with J gene TRBJ2-7; D ambiguous. The CDR3 loop spans 14 amino acids. The germline V gene has CDR1 MGHRA and CDR2 YSYEKL. Trimming removed 0 bases from V and 2 bases from J, with 8 bases in between.

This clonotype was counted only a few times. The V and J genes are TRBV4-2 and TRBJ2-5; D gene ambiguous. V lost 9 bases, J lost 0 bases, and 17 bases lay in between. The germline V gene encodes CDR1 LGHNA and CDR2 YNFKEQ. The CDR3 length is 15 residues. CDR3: CASSGSAVDQETQYF. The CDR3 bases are TGTGCCAGTTCTGGCTCGGCGGTGGACCAAGAGACCCAGTACTTC.

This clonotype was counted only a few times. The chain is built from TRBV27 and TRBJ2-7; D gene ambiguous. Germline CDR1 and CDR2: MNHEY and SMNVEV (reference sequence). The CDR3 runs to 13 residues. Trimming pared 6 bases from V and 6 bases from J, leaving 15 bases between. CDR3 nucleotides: TGTGCCAGCAGGCCGTCCCCCATGGCCGAGCAGTACTTC. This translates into CASRPSPMAEQYF.

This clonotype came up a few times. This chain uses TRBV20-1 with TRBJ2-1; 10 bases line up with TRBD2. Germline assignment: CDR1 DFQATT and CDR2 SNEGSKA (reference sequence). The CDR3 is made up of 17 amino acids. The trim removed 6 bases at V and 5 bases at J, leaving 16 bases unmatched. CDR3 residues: CSATGLAGVRWNNEQFF. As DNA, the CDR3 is TGCAGTGCGACCGGGCTAGCGGGAGTAAGATGGAACAATGAGCAGTTCTTC.

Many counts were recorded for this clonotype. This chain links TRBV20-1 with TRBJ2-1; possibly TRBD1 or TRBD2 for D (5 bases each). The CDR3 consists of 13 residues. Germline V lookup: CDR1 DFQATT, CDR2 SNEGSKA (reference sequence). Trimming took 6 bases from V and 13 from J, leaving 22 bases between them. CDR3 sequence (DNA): TGCAGTGCCAATCAACGGGACGCGATGGGACAGTTCTTC. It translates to CSANQRDAMGQFF.

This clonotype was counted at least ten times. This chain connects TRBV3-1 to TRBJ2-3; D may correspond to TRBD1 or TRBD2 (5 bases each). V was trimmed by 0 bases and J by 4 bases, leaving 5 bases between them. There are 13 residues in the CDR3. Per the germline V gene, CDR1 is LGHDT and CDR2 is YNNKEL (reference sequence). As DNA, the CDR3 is TGTGCCAGCAGCCAAGAGGGGGCAGATACGCAGTATTTT. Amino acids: CASSQEGADTQYF.

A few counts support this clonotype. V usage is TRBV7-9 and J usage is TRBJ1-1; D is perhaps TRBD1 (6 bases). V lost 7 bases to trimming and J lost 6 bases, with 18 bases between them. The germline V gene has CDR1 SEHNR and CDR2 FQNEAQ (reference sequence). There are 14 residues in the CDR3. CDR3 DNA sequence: TGTGCCAGCAACCCCGGCAGGGGAGGAGCTGAAGCTTTCTTT. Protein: CASNPGRGGAEAFF. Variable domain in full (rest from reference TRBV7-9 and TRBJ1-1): DTGVSQNPRHKITKRGQNVTFRCDPISEHNRLYWYRQTLGQGPEFLTYFQNEAQLEKSRLLSDRFSAERPKGSFSTLEIQRTEQGDSAMYLCASNPGRGGAEAFFGQGTRLTVV.

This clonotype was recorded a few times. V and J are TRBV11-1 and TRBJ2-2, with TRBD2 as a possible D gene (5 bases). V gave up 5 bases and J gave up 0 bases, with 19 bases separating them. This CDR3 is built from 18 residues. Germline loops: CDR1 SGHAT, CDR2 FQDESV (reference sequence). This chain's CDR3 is CASSLGLISFANTGELFF. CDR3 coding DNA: TGTGCCAGCAGCCTAGGACTGATTTCGTTCGCGAACACCGGGGAGCTGTTTTTT.

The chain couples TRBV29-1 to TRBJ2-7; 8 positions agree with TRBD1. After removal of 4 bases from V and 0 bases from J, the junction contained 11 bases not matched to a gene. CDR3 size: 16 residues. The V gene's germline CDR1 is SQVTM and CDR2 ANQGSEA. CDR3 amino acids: CSVGGNYRGFSYEQYF. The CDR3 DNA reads TGCAGCGTTGGTGGTAATTACAGGGGGTTCTCCTACGAGCAGTACTTC.